These T cell receptor beta chains were read from a single sample in a study of blood T cells in healthy people across ages. TCRdb independently ran MiXCR on the 5' RACE reads; one entry per CDR3 protein. The table lists some 1.5 million distinct CDR3 sequences, 35% to 45% of them singletons, with less than 5% in the top ten. The sample consisted of blood. The source is a woman in her late teens or twenties in good health. Both conserved end residues are part of each CDR3. Each record gives: V gene, D gene, clone size, J gene, CDR3 DNA, CDR3 protein. The D gene is left open where the match is weak. The size entry is marked missing in some rows and otherwise reads once, few, many or a size class.

TRBV11-2	NA	NA	TRBJ1-2	TGTGCCAGCAGCTCCGGACTGGGAAACTATGGCTACACCTTC	CASSSGLGNYGYTF
TRBV4-1	TRBD1	NA	TRBJ1-5	TGCGCCAGCAGCCATCTAGACAGGGGAAGCAATCAGCCCCAGCATTTT	CASSHLDRGSNQPQHF
TRBV12-3/TRBV12-4	TRBD2	few	TRBJ2-5	TGTGCCAGCAGTTTGGTCCCGGCGGGAGACTACTACCTCCCCTACAATGAGCAGTACTTC	CASSLVPAGDYYLPYNEQYF
TRBV27	TRBD1	few	TRBJ1-2	TGTGCCAGCAGTGTAAGGACAGGGGGAGATGGCTACACCTTC	CASSVRTGGDGYTF
TRBV7-6	TRBD1	NA	TRBJ1-5	TGTGCCAGCAGCAAAGGGACAGCACATAGCAATCAGCCCCAGCATTTT	CASSKGTAHSNQPQHF
TRBV15	NA	NA	TRBJ1-4	TGTGCCACCAGCCCCCTTGGGACTATAACTAATGAAAAACTGTTTTTT	CATSPLGTITNEKLFF
TRBV11-1	TRBD2	NA	TRBJ2-1	TGTGCCAGCAGCTCCATGCTAAGCGGGAGGGCCTACAATGAGCAGTTCTTC	CASSSMLSGRAYNEQFF
TRBV4-1	TRBD1	NA	TRBJ1-2	TGCGTCAGCAGCCAAGGGGACAGTCGCAACTATGGCTACACCTTC	CVSSQGDSRNYGYTF
TRBV9	TRBD2	few	TRBJ2-3	TGTGCCAGCAGCGCCAGCGGGGGAACTAGCACAGATACGCAGTATTTT	CASSASGGTSTDTQYF
TRBV15	TRBD2	few	TRBJ2-1	TGTGCCACCAGCTATGATACCCTAGCGGGGGACTACAATGAGCAGTTCTTC	CATSYDTLAGDYNEQFF
TRBV14	NA	NA	TRBJ1-2	TGTGCCAGCAGCCAAGGAGTACAGATCTATGGCTACACCTTC	CASSQGVQIYGYTF
TRBV2	NA	NA	TRBJ1-1	TGTGCCAGCAGTGAGGGACGGTTTGCTTTCTTT	CASSEGRFAFF
TRBV12-3/TRBV12-4	TRBD1	NA	TRBJ1-4	TGTGCCAGCCCCGGACAGGGAGGGTTTGCAACTAATGAAAAACTGTTTTTT	CASPGQGGFATNEKLFF
TRBV29-1	NA	many	TRBJ1-2	TGCAGCGTTAGGGATAACTATGGCTACACCTTC	CSVRDNYGYTF
TRBV4-1	TRBD2	NA	TRBJ2-1	TGCGCCAGCAGCCTATCCGGGACTAGCGGGAACTACAATGAGCAGTTCTTC	CASSLSGTSGNYNEQFF
TRBV6-1	NA	NA	TRBJ2-3	TGTGCCAGCAGTGCGCCGACAGAGGATACGCAGTATTTT	CASSAPTEDTQYF
TRBV10-3	NA	NA	TRBJ2-1	TGTGCCATCAGTGAGGACCTGGTCCAGTTCTTC	CAISEDLVQFF
TRBV29-1	NA	NA	TRBJ2-2	TGCAGCGTTGAACGGGAAGTTGGCACCGGGGAGCTGTTTTTT	CSVEREVGTGELFF
TRBV4-2	NA	NA	TRBJ2-3	TGTGCCAGCAGCCAAAGGGAGACCTACACAGATACGCAGTATTTT	CASSQRETYTDTQYF
TRBV28	NA	few	TRBJ2-5	TGTGCCAGCAGGCAAGAAGAGACCCAGTACTTC	CASRQEETQYF
TRBV29-1	NA	few	TRBJ2-1	TGCAGCGTCCGTGCCAGCTCCTACAATGAGCAGTTCTTC	CSVRASSYNEQFF
TRBV6-5	NA	many	TRBJ2-7	TGTGCCAGCAGTTACCAGGGCCCCTACGAGCAGTACTTC	CASSYQGPYEQYF
TRBV27	TRBD1	NA	TRBJ1-1	TGTGCCAGCAGTTTTCGGGACAGGGGAGGAGGTACTGAAGCTTTCTTT	CASSFRDRGGGTEAFF
TRBV6-1	TRBD1	few	TRBJ1-1	TGTGCCAGCAGTTTTGGGACAGGGGACACTGAAGCTTTCTTT	CASSFGTGDTEAFF
TRBV10-3	NA	NA	TRBJ1-2	TGTGCCATCCGGGCCTCCATAGAACCGAGAACTAACTATGGCTACACCTTC	CAIRASIEPRTNYGYTF
TRBV29-1	NA	NA	TRBJ1-2	TGCAGCGCCTTGAGCGGATCGTCAGCTAACTATGGCCACACCTTC	CSALSGSSANYGHTF
TRBV5-1	NA	NA	TRBJ1-4	TGCGCCAGCAGCTTGGATCAGCCTGAAAAACTGTTTTTT	CASSLDQPEKLFF
TRBV28	NA	NA	TRBJ1-6	TGTGCCAGCAAGGGGGGTTATAATTCACCCCTCCACTTT	CASKGGYNSPLHF
TRBV7-9	NA	NA	TRBJ2-3	TGTGCCAGCAGCTTGCGGACATCCCGATCGGCAGATACGCAGTATTTT	CASSLRTSRSADTQYF
TRBV18	NA	few	TRBJ2-7	TGTGCCAGCTCACCAGTAACAAGGGTACCCGCGGGGTCCTACGAGCAGTACTTC	CASSPVTRVPAGSYEQYF
TRBV27	TRBD2	NA	TRBJ2-1	TGTGCCAGCAGTTTACTACTAGCGGGAGTTGCCAATGAGCAGTTCTTC	CASSLLLAGVANEQFF
TRBV6-5	NA	NA	TRBJ2-5	TGTGCCAGCAGTTACTCGGACTCTCGGAATGAGCAGTACTTC	CASSYSDSRNEQYF
TRBV29-1	NA	NA	TRBJ1-4	TGCAGCGTTGAAACCGGGACCGAGGAAAAACTGTTTTTT	CSVETGTEEKLFF
TRBV7-2	NA	NA	TRBJ2-1	TGTGCCAGCAGCCTCGACTATAATTACAATGAGCAGTTCTTC	CASSLDYNYNEQFF
TRBV2	TRBD1	NA	TRBJ2-7	TGTGCCAGCAGTGCAGAGGGGGCCAACGAGCAGTACTTC	CASSAEGANEQYF
TRBV7-2	NA	NA	TRBJ1-5	TGTGCCAGCAGCGGTCCGGGCAGGTACAATCAGCCCCAGCATTTT	CASSGPGRYNQPQHF
TRBV27	NA	few	TRBJ1-2	TGTGCCAGCAGTCCCTGGGACGGACAAGGAGGAGGCTACACCTTC	CASSPWDGQGGGYTF
TRBV30	NA	NA	TRBJ1-4	TGTGCCTGGAGGGACAGTGAAAAACTGTTTTTT	CAWRDSEKLFF
TRBV7-2	NA	once	TRBJ2-7	TGTGCCAGCAGCTACCCGACAGATTACTCCTACGAGCACTACTTC	CASSYPTDYSYEHYF
TRBV11-2	TRBD1	NA	TRBJ1-1	TGTGCCAGCAGCTCCCACCCGGGACAGGGCATGAGCACTGAAGCTTTCTTT	CASSSHPGQGMSTEAFF
TRBV7-2	NA	NA	TRBJ2-3	TGTGCCAGCAGCGGGATTCCCAATCCCACAGATACGCAGTATTTT	CASSGIPNPTDTQYF
TRBV6-2/TRBV6-3	NA	NA	TRBJ2-1	TGTGCCAGCGTACGCGGGGGCGCCTACAATGAGCAGTTCTTC	CASVRGGAYNEQFF
TRBV5-1	TRBD1	NA	TRBJ2-1	TGTGCCAGCAGCTTTGGACAGGGCTACAATGAGCAGTTCTTC	CASSFGQGYNEQFF
TRBV27	NA	few	TRBJ2-7	TGTGCCAGCAGTTTCCAGCCTTACTCCTACGAGCAGTACTTC	CASSFQPYSYEQYF
TRBV7-9	NA	NA	TRBJ2-1	TGTGCCACTTCGGGTATCTCCTACAATGAGCAGTTCTTC	CATSGISYNEQFF
TRBV18	NA	NA	TRBJ2-7	TGTGCCAGCTCAGGAGAACGCAACTCCTACGAGCAGTACTTC	CASSGERNSYEQYF
TRBV28	TRBD1	NA	TRBJ1-5	TGTGCCAGCAGCCAAAGAGGGACAGGGGGATGGTATCAGCCCCAGCATTTT	CASSQRGTGGWYQPQHF
TRBV7-9	TRBD1	NA	TRBJ1-4	TGTGCCAGCAGCTTCGGGGGACAGGTTAATGAAAAACTGTTTTTT	CASSFGGQVNEKLFF
TRBV6-2/TRBV6-3	TRBD2	NA	TRBJ2-1	TGTGCCAGCAGTTACGGCGGGAGGGCATACAATGAGCAGTTCTTC	CASSYGGRAYNEQFF
TRBV29-1	NA	many	TRBJ2-1	TGCAGCGTTGAGGACGGAACGGCAAAAGGGCAGTTCTTC	CSVEDGTAKGQFF